Listed below are T cell receptor beta chains from one sample, sequenced in a study of T cells expressing NK-cell markers. No DNA is given; TCRdb re-called the 5' RACE reads and lists each CDR3 protein once. Here the sample table reports hundreds of thousands of distinct CDR3 sequences. Sequencing input: blood T cells: a sorted CD56 or NKG2C T cell subset, CD4+ or CD8+ T cells, or bulk PBMC T cells (not recorded which). The receptors shown here come from a man between 18 and 29 years old in good health. Each CDR3 is given with its conserved first and last residue.

>TRBV9|TRBJ2-7
CASSPSVNGRDEQYF
>TRBV29-1|TRBJ1-2
CSARGIVRGRGGYTF
>TRBV11-3|TRBJ2-1
CATRQRSYNEQFF
>TRBV10-3|TRBJ1-2
CAISESMSNLGLDRDGYTF
>TRBV11-1|TRBJ2-2
CASSLEAQPDTGELFF
>TRBV12-3/TRBV12-4|TRBJ2-1
CASSLEGHEQFF
>TRBV20-1|TRBJ2-5
CSAAWATQETQYF
>TRBV7-9|TRBJ2-1
CASSPLAGGHEQFF
>TRBV6-2/TRBV6-3|TRBJ2-1
CASTSGGYNEQFF
>TRBV20-1|TRBJ1-6
CSALRQGPSPLHF
>TRBV28|TRBJ1-3
CASSPPTGARSGNTIYF
>TRBV29-1|TRBJ2-5
CSVEGLGKESSNSGRARETQYF
>TRBV10-3|TRBJ2-7
CAISESLGGFYEQYF
>TRBV27|TRBJ2-1
CASSLLAGGRDEQFF
>TRBV11-2|TRBJ1-2
CASSPIVRRGRRYGYTF
>TRBV6-5|TRBJ1-2
CASSLGRAQDYGYTF
>TRBV7-8|TRBJ2-5
CASSQASGLAGVETQYF
>TRBV29-1|TRBJ1-1
CSVEGGQVGTEAFF
>TRBV4-1|TRBJ2-3
CASSQLRTSNADTQYF
>TRBV20-1|TRBJ2-7
CSARTGPTYEQYF
>TRBV5-5|TRBJ2-6
CASSLEVGWGSGANVLTF
>TRBV14|TRBJ2-4
CASSHLQGANIQYF
>TRBV5-6|TRBJ2-7
CASSPLVGSEQYF
>TRBV24-1|TRBJ1-2
CATSDPSGTVYGYTF
>TRBV25-1|TRBJ2-1
CASSDLLAGGQFF
>TRBV20-1|TRBJ2-5
CSARDLTGGANDQETQYF
>TRBV20-1|TRBJ2-1
CSAHLTSDSDEQFF
>TRBV5-5|TRBJ2-1
CASSLGRDEQFF
>TRBV12-3/TRBV12-4|TRBJ1-2
CATTGGGPGYTF
>TRBV30|TRBJ1-5
CAWSVRSSQPQHF
>TRBV12-3/TRBV12-4|TRBJ1-5
CASSRNRGTQPQHF
>TRBV6-1|TRBJ1-4
CASSSRDRGNEKLFF
>TRBV7-9|TRBJ2-3
CASSSYSGTRGDTQYF
>TRBV12-3/TRBV12-4|TRBJ2-1
CASTPDYNEQFF
>TRBV5-1|TRBJ2-5
CASSQSRAAETQYF
>TRBV5-1|TRBJ2-1
CASSATSGRAHSYNEQFF
>TRBV30|TRBJ2-6
CAWSVHENSGANVLTF
>TRBV21-1|TRBJ2-1
CASSILLRPGDEQFF
>TRBV5-1|TRBJ2-2
CASTDLGRSGELFF
>TRBV12-3/TRBV12-4|TRBJ2-3
CASSLHDVPGGFTSTDTQYF
>TRBV24-1|TRBJ1-1
CATSDSRTGATRTEAFF
>TRBV4-3|TRBJ2-1
CASSQGTSGRAGEQFF
>TRBV27|TRBJ2-2
CASSSEVSDTGELFF
>TRBV20-1|TRBJ2-2
CSARALGESDTGELFF
>TRBV12-3/TRBV12-4|TRBJ2-5
CASSLAGDGETQYF
>TRBV20-1|TRBJ2-1
CSASRGTPNNEQFF
>TRBV29-1|TRBJ2-3
CSAGGTKSTDTQYF
>TRBV10-3|TRBJ1-1
CAIFDPSGRPEAFF
>TRBV12-3/TRBV12-4|TRBJ1-4
CASGPTAAINEKLFF